Following are 19 T cell receptor beta chains from one sample sequenced in a study of blood T cell repertoires in COVID-19. Measured with immunoSEQ multiplex PCR; TCRdb has only the in-frame clones, and not every one. The repertoire holds approximately 90,000 clones, with approximately 80% as singletons. Input material: peripheral blood. The origin of the receptors is a human donor in a cohort sampled during active COVID-19.

The chain uses TRBV27 and TRBJ1-2; TRBD1 agrees at 7 bases. Germline CDR1 is MNHEY and CDR2 is SMNVEV (reference sequence). The CDR3 contains 14 residues. Trimming removed 4 bases from V and 4 bases from J; junction bases left unmatched: 6. The CDR3: CASSSLQGRYGYTF. CDR3 DNA: TGTGCCAGCAGTTCCCTACAGGGGCGCTATGGCTACACCTTC.

This clone was recorded a few times. The J gene is TRBJ1-5, the V gene TRBV10-3, with D perhaps matching TRBD1 (6 bases). Between the trimmed V and J ends, which lost 10 bases and 2 bases, there was a span of 12 bases. The CDR3 is made up of 13 amino acids. The germline V gene encodes CDR1 ENHRY and CDR2 SYGVKD. The chain's CDR3 is CATREGGNQPQHF. CDR3 nucleotide sequence: TGTGCCACCCGGGAGGGGGGCAATCAGCCCCAGCATTTT.

The chain recombines TRBV24-1 with TRBJ1-2, with D uncertain. V was clipped by 5 bases and J by 3 bases, with 12 bases between them. The CDR3 is 14 residues long. Germline CDR1 KGHDR, CDR2 SFDVKD. The CDR3 DNA sequence: TGTGCCACCAGTGCCCCCGGTCGGGACTATGGCTACACCTTC. Amino acids: CATSAPGRDYGYTF.

The chain joins TRBV29-1 to TRBJ2-2, with 13 bases that match TRBD2. The CDR3 is 14 amino acids. V shed 7 bases, J shed 4 bases, and the junction held 3 bases outside the gene matches. Germline loops: CDR1 SQVTM, CDR2 ANQGSEA. The CDR3 bases are TGCAGCGCCAGACTAGCGGGGGGCACCGGGGAGCTGTTTTTT. Amino acid sequence: CSARLAGGTGELFF.

The rearrangement joins TRBV7-3 to TRBJ2-3, with D perhaps TRBD1 (6 bases). Germline CDR1 is SGHTA and CDR2 is FQGTGA. V was pared by 7 bases and J by 6 bases, with 14 bases between. This CDR3 has 13 residues. CDR3 sequence reads: CASTAGALDTQYF. The CDR3 nucleotides are TGTGCCAGCACAGCAGGGGCCCTGGATACGCAGTATTTT.

In its sample, this clone was seen once. DNA for the CDR3: TGTGCCAGCAGCCTTAGCTACGAGCAGTACTTC. Translation gives CASSLSYEQYF. The V and J genes are TRBV13 and TRBJ2-7; D call uncertain. CDR1 is PRHDT and CDR2 is FYEKMQ in the germline V gene (reference sequence). The CDR3 has 11 amino acids. Trimming left V 5 bases short and J 3 bases short, with 5 bases between.

In this sample, this clone turned up a few times. The chain combines TRBV10-3 with TRBJ2-1; 8 bases match TRBD2. This CDR3 is 14 amino acids long. V lost 5 bases to trimming and J lost 7 bases; unmatched junction nucleotides: 7. CDR1 is ENHRY and CDR2 is SYGVKD in the germline V gene. The CDR3 spells CAISPGGPGNEQFF. For the CDR3, the DNA is TGTGCCATCAGTCCGGGAGGGCCAGGGAATGAGCAGTTCTTC.

The chain employs TRBV5-4 and TRBJ2-1, with TRBD1 as a possible D gene (6 bases). Germline loops: CDR1 SGHNT, CDR2 YYREEE (reference sequence). V lost 1 base, J lost 7 bases, and 9 bases lay in between. The CDR3 length is 13 residues. The CDR3 is CASSLQGMNEQFF. CDR3 in DNA: TGTGCCAGCAGCTTGCAGGGGATGAATGAGCAGTTCTTC. The full variable domain, in which reference TRBV5-4 and TRBJ2-1 provide the parts outside the CDR3, is ETGVTQSPTHLIKTRGQQVTLRCSSQSGHNTVSWYQQALGQGPQFIFQYYREEENGRGNFPPRFSGLQFPNYSSELNVNALELDDSALYLCASSLQGMNEQFFGPGTRLTVL.

The rearrangement joins TRBV7-6 to TRBJ2-3; 13 nucleotides line up with TRBD2. J was trimmed by 0 bases and V by 2 bases; bases with no gene match: 2. Germline V gene data show CDR1 as SGHVS and CDR2 as FNYEAQ. The CDR3 length is 17 residues. CDR3 amino acids: CASSLMTSGRSTDTQYF. The CDR3 bases are TGTGCCAGCAGCTTAATGACTAGCGGGAGGAGCACAGATACGCAGTATTTT. Drawing the rest from reference TRBV7-6 and TRBJ2-3, the complete variable domain is GAGVSQSPRYKVTKRGQDVALRCDPISGHVSLYWYRQALGQGPEFLTYFNYEAQQDKSGLPNDRFSAERPEGSISTLTIQRTEQRDSAMYRCASSLMTSGRSTDTQYFGPGTRLTVL.

The rearrangement uses TRBV28 and TRBJ1-5; D unclear. The V gene lost 5 bases and the J gene lost 7 bases, with 21 bases spanning the gap. Germline-derived CDR1 and CDR2 are MDHEN and SYDVKM. This CDR3 is built from 16 residues. Here the CDR3 DNA reads TGTGCCAGCAGTCTTCGGACGGGGAACCTTTGGCAGCCCCAGCATTTT. It translates to CASSLRTGNLWQPQHF. The full variable domain, with the rest looked up from reference TRBV28 and TRBJ1-5, is DVKVTQSSRYLVKRTGEKVFLECVQDMDHENMFWYRQDPGLGLRLIYFSYDVKMKEKGDIPEGYSVSREKKERFSLILESASTNQTSMYLCASSLRTGNLWQPQHFGDGTRLSIL.

The V call is TRBV28, the J call TRBJ2-3; 7 bases fit TRBD1. J was trimmed by 10 bases and V by 8 bases; bases with no gene match: 18. The CDR3 covers 15 residues. CDR1 and CDR2 from the germline V gene are MDHEN and SYDVKM. CDR3 sequence: CASFTWTGTRFAQYF. DNA of the CDR3: TGTGCCAGCTTCACCTGGACAGGAACGAGGTTTGCGCAGTATTTT.

V usage is TRBV6-5 and J usage is TRBJ2-4; a possible D gene is TRBD1 (6 bases). The CDR3 has 14 residues. Trimming took off 7 bases at V and 1 base at J, with 11 bases between the two ends. Germline V CDR1 and CDR2: MNHEY, SVGAGI. CDR3: CASKPQGAKNIQYF. CDR3 nucleotides: TGTGCCAGCAAACCACAGGGCGCCAAAAACATTCAGTACTTC.

V and J are TRBV4-3 and TRBJ2-7; no clear D gene. Trimming took 0 bases from V and 7 from J, leaving 10 bases between them. Per germline, CDR1 LGHNA and CDR2 YSLEER. The CDR3 spans 13 residues. The CDR3 bases are TGCGCCAGCAGCCAAGATCGTGGGCTTGAGCAGTACTTC. Translating it yields CASSQDRGLEQYF.

The chain carries TRBV12-3 or TRBV12-4 and TRBJ2-2; 7 bases agree with TRBD2. CDR3 length: 13 amino acids. V was clipped by 1 base and J by 8 bases; unmatched bases: 1. The CDR3: CASSLVLAGELFF. Here the CDR3 DNA reads TGTGCCAGCAGTTTAGTACTAGCGGGGGAGCTGTTTTTT.

The V call is TRBV7-2, the J call TRBJ1-2, with D uncertain. Trimming pared 1 base from V and 4 bases from J, leaving 7 bases between. The CDR3 extends over 13 amino acids. Germline CDR1 is SGHTA and CDR2 is FQGNSA. In DNA, the CDR3 is TGTGCCAGCAGCTTAGTCGAGGGCTATGGCTACACCTTC. Its translation: CASSLVEGYGYTF.

The chain links TRBV5-1 to TRBJ2-1, with D perhaps TRBD2 (5 bases). The CDR3 contains 17 residues. V shed 4 bases and J shed 0 bases, with 17 bases lying between them. Germline V lookup: CDR1 SGHRS, CDR2 YFSETQ. Written as DNA, the CDR3 is TGCGCCAGCAGCCGGGAACCTGCCCCGAGCTCCTACAATGAGCAGTTCTTC. Amino acids: CASSREPAPSSYNEQFF.

V and J are TRBV6-5 and TRBJ2-1; 9 bases fit TRBD2. This CDR3 spans 12 amino acids. Germline V gives CDR1 MNHEY, CDR2 SVGAGI. Trimming at V came to 6 bases and at J to 10 bases, leaving 4 bases not matched to a gene. CDR3 bases: TGTGCCAGCAGGCCCACTAGCGGGGAGCAGTTCTTC. Its protein is CASRPTSGEQFF.

This clone was observed a few times. The J gene is TRBJ1-1, the V gene TRBV5-1; 7 bases match TRBD1. The V gene's germline CDR1 is SGHRS and CDR2 YFSETQ. The CDR3 contains 15 residues. With 4 bases clipped from V and 3 bases from J, the junction kept 9 bases outside the gene matches. The CDR3 spells CASSPKTGPYTEAFF. For the CDR3, the DNA is TGCGCCAGCAGCCCCAAGACAGGGCCCTACACTGAAGCTTTCTTT.

This chain joins TRBV6-2 or TRBV6-3 and TRBJ1-5; 10 nucleotides agree with TRBD1. V dropped 2 bases and J dropped 4; count of bases not matched to a gene: 2. CDR3 length: 15 amino acids. Germline CDR1 and CDR2: MNHEY and SVGEGT. The CDR3 DNA follows: TGTGCCAGCAGTTACGACAGGGGGCGAAATCAGCCCCAGCATTTT. Encoded protein: CASSYDRGRNQPQHF.